The rows below give T cell receptor beta chains drawn from one sample of a study of control samples from healthy donors and cancer patients. Produced via immunoSEQ multiplex PCR; TCRdb's table is partial and in-frame only. The table shows 60,000 to 85,000 clones, with 85% to 95% occurring only once. The sample taken for sequencing was blood. These TCRs come from a woman aged 55-70 years in good health. The CDR3 runs from the conserved cysteine through the conserved F or W. A D gene is named only where the DNA matches it firmly. Clone size is not always given. Where it is, it says once, few, many or a class for expanded clones.

D	V	size	J	CDR3	DNA
TRBD1	TRBV24-1	NA	TRBJ2-1	CATSDPTGTGNEQFF	TGTGCCACCAGTGACCCAACCGGGACAGGGAATGAGCAGTTCTTC
TRBD1	TRBV24-1	NA	TRBJ2-2	CATSAYVPKRRGLNGELFF	TGTGCCACCAGTGCCTATGTACCCAAACGAAGGGGGCTTAACGGGGAGCTGTTTTTT
TRBD1	TRBV6-6	NA	TRBJ1-2	CASRDSNYGYTF	TGTGCCAGCCGGGACAGCAATTATGGCTACACCTTC
TRBD2	TRBV10-2	NA	TRBJ2-1	CASSEAPPSGRPLNEQFF	TGCGCCAGCAGTGAGGCCCCCCCTAGCGGGAGGCCTCTCAATGAGCAGTTCTTC
TRBD2	TRBV25-1	once	TRBJ2-1	CASRTSGLYNEQFF	TGTGCCAGCAGGACTAGCGGGCTATACAATGAGCAGTTCTTC
TRBD2	TRBV6-2/TRBV6-3	NA	TRBJ2-7	CASSYSGLAGEEKQYF	TGTGCCAGCAGTTACTCGGGACTAGCGGGAGAAGAAAAGCAGTACTTC
NA	TRBV28	NA	TRBJ1-5	CASSFPPRQPQHF	TGTGCCAGCAGTTTCCCCCCTCGTCAGCCCCAGCATTTT
NA	TRBV5-4	NA	TRBJ1-4	CASSWGGGNNEKLFF	TGTGCCAGCAGCTGGGGGGGAGGTAATAATGAAAAACTGTTTTTT
TRBD2	TRBV4-3	NA	TRBJ2-3	CASTDTPAGGADTQYF	TGCGCCAGCACCGATACTCCAGCGGGAGGCGCAGATACGCAGTATTTT
NA	TRBV9	NA	TRBJ1-6	CASSVEGSLRNSPLHF	TGTGCCAGCAGCGTAGAGGGCAGCCTGAGGAATTCACCCCTCCACTTT
NA	TRBV28	NA	TRBJ2-3	CASSLHAGTDTQYF	TGTGCCAGCAGTTTACATGCTGGAACAGATACGCAGTATTTT
NA	TRBV28	once	TRBJ1-2	CASSLRGSYGYTF	TGTGCCAGCAGTCTCAGGGGAAGCTATGGCTACACCTTC
NA	TRBV3-1/TRBV3-2	NA	TRBJ2-2	CASSQSTGELFF	TGTGCCAGCAGCCAAAGCACCGGGGAGCTGTTTTTT
TRBD1	TRBV7-9	once	TRBJ2-5	CASSLAQGAEETQYF	TGTGCCAGCAGCTTAGCGCAGGGGGCAGAGGAGACCCAGTACTTC
NA	TRBV5-1	NA	TRBJ2-2	CASSLRGVIGELFF	TGCGCCAGCAGCTTGCGGGGTGTGATCGGGGAGCTGTTTTTT
NA	TRBV24-1	NA	TRBJ1-1	CATSALPLVNTEAFF	TGTGCCACCAGTGCTCTCCCCTTGGTTAACACTGAAGCTTTCTTT
TRBD1	TRBV2	once	TRBJ1-1	CASRVQGGSTEAFF	TGTGCCAGCAGGGTACAGGGGGGTAGTACTGAAGCTTTCTTT
NA	TRBV2	NA	TRBJ1-3	CASRSPEFYSGNTIYF	TGTGCCAGCCGCTCCCCGGAGTTTTACTCTGGAAACACCATATATTTT
NA	TRBV30	NA	TRBJ2-3	CAWSTTDTQYF	TGTGCCTGGAGCACCACAGATACGCAGTATTTT
NA	TRBV12-3/TRBV12-4	NA	TRBJ2-4	CASSAGGPIQYF	TGTGCCAGCAGTGCAGGGGGGCCAATTCAGTACTTC
NA	TRBV28	NA	TRBJ1-2	CASSQTHGGPYGYTF	TGTGCCAGCAGTCAAACCCATGGGGGGCCGTATGGCTACACCTTC
TRBD2	TRBV3-1/TRBV3-2	NA	TRBJ2-1	CASSQVGGRAYNEQFF	TGTGCCAGCAGCCAAGTAGGAGGGAGGGCCTACAATGAGCAGTTCTTC
TRBD1	TRBV7-8	once	TRBJ2-3	CASSFRGQGRDTQYF	TGTGCCAGCAGCTTCCGGGGACAGGGGAGAGATACGCAGTATTTT
TRBD1	TRBV28	NA	TRBJ1-5	CASILGQGYSNQPQHF	TGTGCCAGCATCCTGGGACAGGGATATAGCAATCAGCCCCAGCATTTT
NA	TRBV10-3	NA	TRBJ1-5	CAISQDPNNQPQHF	TGTGCCATCAGCCAAGACCCGAATAATCAGCCCCAGCATTTT
NA	TRBV4-1	NA	TRBJ2-5	CASSQVAGQETQYF	TGCGCCAGCAGCCAAGTTGCGGGCCAAGAGACCCAGTACTTC
TRBD1	TRBV6-2/TRBV6-3	NA	TRBJ1-2	CASSLQGTNYGYTF	TGTGCCAGCAGTTTACAGGGGACCAACTATGGCTACACCTTC
NA	TRBV6-5	NA	TRBJ2-3	CATQVMELTDTQYF	TGTGCCACCCAAGTAATGGAGCTCACAGATACGCAGTATTTT
NA	TRBV5-1	NA	TRBJ2-5	CASSLGGGEEETQYF	TGCGCCAGCAGCTTGGGGGGCGGGGAGGAAGAGACCCAGTACTTC
NA	TRBV4-1	NA	TRBJ1-2	CASSQEQDGNYGYTF	TGCGCCAGCAGCCAAGAACAGGATGGGAACTATGGCTACACCTTC
TRBD1	TRBV2	NA	TRBJ2-7	CASSDRDRVPEQYF	TGTGCCAGCAGTGACCGGGACAGGGTTCCCGAGCAGTACTTC
NA	TRBV19	NA	TRBJ1-1	CASSILLERGRPEAFF	TGTGCCAGTAGTATACTCTTGGAGAGGGGCCGGCCTGAAGCTTTCTTT
TRBD2	TRBV5-1	NA	TRBJ2-7	CASSRTSGGYEQYF	TGCGCCAGCAGCAGGACTAGCGGGGGCTACGAGCAGTACTTC
NA	TRBV28	NA	TRBJ1-2	CASSSNGTPRDGYTF	TGTGCCAGCAGTTCGAACGGGACCCCAAGGGATGGCTACACCTTC
TRBD2	TRBV19	NA	TRBJ2-7	CASSTSGLAGRSYEQYF	TGTGCCAGTAGTACAAGCGGACTAGCGGGGCGCTCCTACGAGCAGTACTTC
TRBD2	TRBV7-3	NA	TRBJ2-5	CASSPRAGGRLETQYF	TGTGCCAGCAGCCCTAGGGCGGGAGGCCGATTAGAGACCCAGTACTTC
TRBD1	TRBV28	NA	TRBJ2-7	CGSGQLTYEQYF	TGTGGATCGGGACAGCTTACCTACGAGCAGTACTTC
NA	TRBV9	NA	TRBJ2-3	CASSPQLGPPTDTQYF	TGTGCCAGCAGCCCCCAGCTGGGTCCACCCACAGATACGCAGTATTTT
NA	TRBV18	NA	TRBJ1-3	CASSPDGFAGNTIYF	TGTGCCAGCTCACCCGACGGATTCGCTGGAAACACCATATATTTT
TRBD2	TRBV28	NA	TRBJ2-3	CASSTTGLGRSGTQYF	TGTGCCAGCAGTACAACGGGACTAGGACGTTCGGGTACGCAGTATTTT
TRBD2	TRBV5-1	once	TRBJ2-7	CASSLAGGSYEQYF	TGCGCCAGCAGCCTAGCGGGAGGTTCCTACGAGCAGTACTTC
NA	TRBV6-5	NA	TRBJ1-4	CASSYSRATNEKLFF	TGTGCCAGCAGTTACTCTAGGGCCACTAATGAAAAACTGTTTTTT
TRBD2	TRBV6-1	NA	TRBJ2-7	CASSEAGGGPRNEQYF	TGTGCCAGCAGTGAAGCGGGGGGAGGGCCGAGGAACGAGCAGTACTTC
TRBD1	TRBV10-3	NA	TRBJ1-5	CAISGGQGAPSKSNQPQHF	TGTGCCATCAGTGGGGGACAGGGGGCTCCAAGCAAGAGCAATCAGCCCCAGCATTTT
TRBD2	TRBV6-5	once	TRBJ2-5	CASSSRLAGVETQYF	TGTGCCAGCAGTTCCAGACTAGCGGGAGTAGAGACCCAGTACTTC
NA	TRBV6-1	NA	TRBJ2-1	CASSEWGSSYNEQFF	TGTGCCAGCAGTGAATGGGGCAGCTCCTACAATGAGCAGTTCTTC
NA	TRBV5-3	NA	TRBJ1-2	CARSLGQAAGYGYTF	TGTGCCAGAAGCTTGGGACAGGCCGCTGGCTATGGCTACACCTTC
NA	TRBV28	NA	TRBJ1-2	CASSSSNYGYTF	TGTGCCAGCAGTTCAAGCAACTATGGCTACACCTTC
NA	TRBV7-2	NA	TRBJ2-1	CASSPRGRRAEQFF	TGTGCCAGCAGCCCCCGTGGCCGTAGAGCTGAGCAGTTCTTC
NA	TRBV5-1	NA	TRBJ2-3	CASSFQGGGTDTQYF	TGCGCCAGCAGCTTCCAGGGTGGGGGAACAGATACGCAGTATTTT
NA	TRBV14	NA	TRBJ2-7	CASSEGGSYEQYF	TGTGCCAGCAGTGAGGGGGGCTCCTACGAGCAGTACTTC
NA	TRBV12-2	NA	TRBJ2-2	CASRLGAGLADANTGELFF	TGTGCAAGTCGCTTGGGGGCGGGGCTAGCGGACGCGAACACCGGGGAGCTGTTTTTT
NA	TRBV6-2/TRBV6-3	NA	TRBJ1-5	CASSYHRTGNQPQHF	TGTGCCAGCAGTTACCACAGGACGGGCAATCAGCCCCAGCATTTT
NA	TRBV27	NA	TRBJ2-7	CASSLLPSHEQYF	TGTGCCAGCAGTTTACTCCCAAGCCACGAGCAGTACTTC
NA	TRBV28	NA	TRBJ2-3	CATILADTQYF	TGTGCCACCATCTTGGCCGATACGCAGTATTTT